The entry below describes one T cell receptor beta chain. Its antigen specificity is not known. It has no much larger one-base neighbor in the sample; base qualities were not kept. These data are taken from a study of T cell changes during pregnancy in multiple sclerosis (dated by TCRdb to the late 2010s). For context, the study as a whole: The study looked at changes in the T cell repertoire across pregnancy in women with multiple sclerosis.

The germline V gene supplies CDR1 LGHNA and CDR2 YSLEER. Relative to germline, V is 5 bases shorter and J is 1 base shorter, with 15 bases between their ends. There are 17 amino acids in the CDR3, from cysteine to phenylalanine inclusive. The kept DNA is CDR3 alone, 51 bases in frame from the first base. The library was prepared using the immunoSEQ multiplex PCR assay. What TCRdb holds here is the immuneACCESS table cut down to in-frame rearrangements. Part of the clones is not present; checked against another copy, under half of the missing clones reflect an unresolved V gene, and the others are unexplained. The sample profile shows about 13,000 clones; about nine tenths of them were found once. The ten most abundant clones make up approximately 8.7% of the sample.

Source: CD8+ T cells from peripheral blood mononuclear cells, taken in the first trimester of pregnancy. This receptor chain uses TRBV4-3 and TRBJ2-6; perhaps TRBD1 is the D gene, with 6 bases matching. The sequence came from a female donor with multiple sclerosis, enrolled in a pregnancy study. This receptor carries the CDR3 CASSTGSLVSGANVLTF. The DNA sequence is TGCGCCAGCAGCACAGGGTCGCTGGTATCTGGGGCCAACGTCCTGACTTTC.